This T cell receptor (beta chain) was sequenced for a study of blood T cells in healthy people across ages. The second PCR ran about 6 to 12 cycles with a sample-barcoded 5' primer and J-beta primers. In TCRdb, the 5' RACE reads were re-called with MiXCR into one record per CDR3 protein. This table has about 970,000 distinct CDR3 sequences, roughly half appearing once. The CDR3 sequence is 17 residues long. The V gene's germline CDR1 is LGHNA and CDR2 YNFKEQ. Trimming pared 4 bases from V and 4 bases from J, leaving 17 bases between. There were at least 5 micrograms of total RNA extracted from every sample. To note about this clonotype: Its specificity is not known.

Study results and limitations: Changes in expanded clonotypes were possibly confounded, as the CMV status of donors was unknown. Comparison with aged donors showed that long-lived donors had more naive CD4+ cells and higher diversity.

The clonotype originates from a woman aged 55-69 years in good health. The chain is built from TRBV4-2 and TRBJ2-6; no clear D. Specimen: blood. CDR3: CASSRTQDTSGANVLTF. The CDR3 coding sequence is TGTGCCAGCAGCCGCACTCAAGACACATCGGGGGCCAACGTCCTGACTTTC.